The 17 T cell receptor beta chains below all came from one sample that was sequenced in a study of T-cell memory formation after mild COVID-19. Each CDR3 protein gets one entry after TCRdb re-called the 5' RACE reads with MiXCR. Of fewer than 50,000 distinct CDR3 sequences listed, about 7.3% are singletons. Sequenced material: PBMCs or a T cell subset sorted from them (not recorded which). All receptors derive from a young man who had mild COVID-19 (a few samples of this study predate the infection). Cell type and time point are not known.

This clonotype was counted a few times. This sequence joins TRBV5-1 and TRBJ2-2; TRBD1 matches at 7 bases. The germline CDR1 and CDR2 sequences are SGHRS and YFSETQ. There are 12 residues in the CDR3. Trimming removed 5 bases from V and 12 bases from J; junction bases left unmatched: 7. CDR3 sequence: CASSFDRDKLFF. The CDR3, as DNA: TGCGCCAGCAGTTTTGACAGGGACAAGCTGTTTTTT.

The rearrangement joins TRBV7-2 to TRBJ2-5; 13 bases align to TRBD2. With 1 base clipped from V and 3 bases from J, the junction kept 5 bases outside the gene matches. CDR1 is SGHTA, CDR2 FQGNSA, per germline. CDR3 size: 17 residues. This chain's CDR3 is CASSLVAGLAGKETQYF. CDR3 DNA: TGTGCCAGCAGCTTAGTCGCGGGACTAGCGGGGAAAGAGACCCAGTACTTC.

This clonotype appeared many times. This chain connects TRBV9 to TRBJ2-5; TRBD2 matches at 13 bases. The germline V gene encodes CDR1 SGDLS and CDR2 YYNGEE. Trimming took 2 bases from V and 3 from J; bases not matched to a gene: 1. This CDR3 is 15 amino acids long. The CDR3 sequence is CASSVTSGGEETQYF. Here the CDR3 DNA reads TGTGCCAGCAGCGTTACTAGCGGGGGGGAAGAGACCCAGTACTTC.

This clonotype has a count of ten or more. The chain uses TRBV2 and TRBJ2-5; D unclear. V was cut by 1 base and J by 4 bases, with 10 bases left in between. CDR1 is SNHLY, CDR2 FYNNEI, per germline. The CDR3 contains 14 residues. Written as DNA, the CDR3 is TGTGCCAGCAGTGAAGTCGGCTGGGCAGAGACCCAGTACTTC. Its translation: CASSEVGWAETQYF.

This clonotype was counted a few times. This sequence joins TRBV18 and TRBJ1-5; 8 positions match TRBD1. With V trimmed by 5 bases and J by 2 bases, 2 bases remained unmatched. CDR1 and CDR2 from the germline V gene are KGHSH and LQKENI. There are 14 residues in the CDR3. The CDR3 sequence is CASSLTGGNQPQHF. Here the CDR3 DNA reads TGTGCCAGCTCATTGACAGGGGGCAATCAGCCCCAGCATTTT. Full variable domain (outside the CDR3, taken from reference TRBV18 and TRBJ1-5): NAGVMQNPRHLVRRRGQEARLRCSPMKGHSHVYWYRQLPEEGLKFMVYLQKENIIDESGMPKERFSAEFPKEGPSILRIQQVVRGDSAAYFCASSLTGGNQPQHFGDGTRLSIL.

The sample holds a few counts of this clonotype. V and J are TRBV20-1 and TRBJ2-6, with D perhaps matching TRBD2 (5 bases). The CDR3 is 14 residues long. Germline V lookup: CDR1 DFQATT, CDR2 SNEGSKA (reference sequence). V was clipped by 5 bases and J by 1 base, with 9 bases between them. The CDR3 loop is CSAPTRSGANVLTF. CDR3 coding DNA: TGCAGTGCTCCTACTAGGTCTGGGGCCAACGTCCTGACTTTC.

The table lists this clonotype with a few counts. The V call is TRBV10-3, the J call TRBJ1-1, with unresolved D. The CDR3 consists of 13 residues. CDR1 ENHRY and CDR2 SYGVKD come from the germline V gene. The V gene lost 2 bases and the J gene lost 4 bases, with 8 bases spanning the gap. The CDR3 DNA reads as TGTGCCATCAGTGAGGCAGCGGCCACTGAAGCTTTCTTT. Protein sequence: CAISEAAATEAFF.

This sequence joins TRBV12-3 or TRBV12-4 and TRBJ1-3; tentative D call: TRBD1 (5 bases). The CDR3 spans 15 residues. Trimming cost V 5 bases and J 0 bases, with 11 bases left between them. The CDR3 DNA reads as TGTGCCAGCAGTAGTCCCAGGGACTCTGGAAACACCATATATTTT. This translates into CASSSPRDSGNTIYF.

The rearrangement links TRBV7-8 to TRBJ2-2; no reliable D call. This CDR3 is built from 15 residues. The V end lost 1 base, the J end lost 1 base, and 7 bases lay between the germline ends. The germline V gene has CDR1 SGHVS and CDR2 FQNEAQ. The CDR3 region is CASSLDGRNTGELFF. CDR3 nucleotide sequence: TGTGCCAGCAGCTTAGATGGCAGGAACACCGGGGAGCTGTTTTTT.

The table lists this clonotype with a few counts. The chain employs TRBV11-2 and TRBJ2-3; the match to TRBD2 covers 10 bases. From germline, CDR1 is SGHAT and CDR2 FQNNGV. The CDR3 spans 16 residues. The ends lost 1 base at V and 0 bases at J; junction bases unmatched: 1. In DNA form, the CDR3 reads TGTGCCAGCAGCTTAGGAGCGGGGGGGAGCACAGATACGCAGTATTTT. It specifies CASSLGAGGSTDTQYF.

This clonotype was seen at least ten times. J is TRBJ2-3 and V is TRBV25-1; 7 bases align to TRBD2. The ends lost 4 bases at V and 3 bases at J; junction bases unmatched: 7. Germline loops: CDR1 MGHDK, CDR2 SYGVNS. The CDR3 covers 15 residues. Written as DNA, the CDR3 is TGTGCCAGCAGTGGACCAGCGGGGCTGACAGATACGCAGTATTTT. Amino acids: CASSGPAGLTDTQYF.

The chain recombines TRBV4-1 with TRBJ1-2, with 8 nucleotides matching TRBD1. The ends lost 4 bases at V and 7 bases at J; junction bases unmatched: 11. Germline lookup yields CDR1 MGHRA and CDR2 YSYEKL. The CDR3 totals 15 residues. CDR3 sequence reads: CASSLQEGQARGYTF. CDR3 sequence (DNA): TGCGCCAGCAGCCTACAAGAGGGACAGGCTCGTGGCTACACCTTC.

This clonotype was observed many times. This rearrangement joins TRBV7-2 to TRBJ2-3; D call uncertain. This CDR3 is built from 13 residues. V was trimmed by 6 bases and J by 2 bases, leaving 9 bases between them. The germline CDR1 and CDR2 sequences are SGHTA and FQGNSA. CDR3 in DNA: TGTGCCAGCAGTTCTCCGAACACAGATACGCAGTATTTT. Protein product: CASSSPNTDTQYF.

The genes are TRBV7-2 and TRBJ1-2; D is uncertain. Between the trimmed V and J ends, which lost 1 base and 7 bases, there was a span of 10 bases. The CDR3 has 13 amino acids. Germline V gene sequence: CDR1 SGHTA, CDR2 FQGNSA. CDR3 coding DNA: TGTGCCAGCAGCTTAGGCGGCCGGCGTGGCTACACCTTC. Protein product: CASSLGGRRGYTF.

In its sample, this clonotype was seen a few times. The chain joins TRBV20-1 to TRBJ1-2, with TRBD1 identical over 8 bases. Germline V gives CDR1 DFQATT, CDR2 SNEGSKA (reference sequence). The CDR3 is 14 amino acids. Losses at the gene ends were 0 bases for V and 6 bases for J; bases not matched to a gene: 6. This CDR3 reads CSARDGTGPNGYTF. DNA of the CDR3: TGCAGTGCTAGAGATGGGACAGGCCCTAATGGCTACACCTTC.

The chain is built from TRBV5-1 and TRBJ2-5; D is perhaps TRBD1 (6 bases). This CDR3 region has 14 residues. With 6 bases removed from V and 5 bases from J, the gap between germline ends came to 17 bases. Germline V gene lookup returns CDR1 SGHRS and CDR2 YFSETQ. The CDR3 spells CASNQQTGGETQYF. The CDR3, as DNA: TGCGCCAGCAACCAACAGACAGGAGGCGAGACCCAGTACTTC.

Turning to this clonotype: Sequence at one end of the junction differs from germline and may be a read error. This chain links TRBV10-3 with TRBJ2-3; D gene unclear. Germline values: CDR1 ENHRY, CDR2 SYGVKD. CDR3 length equals 13 residues. CDR3 residues: CAISEPPQDPQYF. The CDR3 DNA sequence: TGTGCCATCAGTGAGCCCCCTCAAGATCCGCAGTATTTT.